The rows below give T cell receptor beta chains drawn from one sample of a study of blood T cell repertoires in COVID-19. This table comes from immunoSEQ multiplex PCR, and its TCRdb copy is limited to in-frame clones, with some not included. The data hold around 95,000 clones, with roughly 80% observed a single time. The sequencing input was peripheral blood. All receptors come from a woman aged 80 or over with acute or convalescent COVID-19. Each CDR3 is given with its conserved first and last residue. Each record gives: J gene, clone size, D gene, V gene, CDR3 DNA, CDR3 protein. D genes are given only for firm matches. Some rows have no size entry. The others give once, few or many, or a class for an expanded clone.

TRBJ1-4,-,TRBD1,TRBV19,TGTGCCACCCGGACAGGGGCCATAAATAATGAAAAACTGTTTTTT,CATRTGAINNEKLFF
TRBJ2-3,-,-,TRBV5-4,TGTGCCAGCAGCTTGGGGCCCGGGACAGATACGCAGTATTTT,CASSLGPGTDTQYF
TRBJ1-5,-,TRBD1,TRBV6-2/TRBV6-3,TGTGCCAGCAGTTCTGCCGGGACAGATATCTATAGCAATCAGCCCCAGCATTTT,CASSSAGTDIYSNQPQHF
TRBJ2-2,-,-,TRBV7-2,TGTGCCAGCAGCTTAGACAGAAACACCGGGGAGCTGTTTTTT,CASSLDRNTGELFF
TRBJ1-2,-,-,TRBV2,TGTGCCAGCAGTGACGATAGGGGGAACTATGGCTACACCTTC,CASSDDRGNYGYTF
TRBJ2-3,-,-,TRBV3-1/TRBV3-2,TGTGCCAGCAGCCCGCTATCCGCGCCGGGGGATACGCAGTATTTT,CASSPLSAPGDTQYF
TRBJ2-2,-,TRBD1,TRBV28,TGTGCCAGCAGAAAGACAGGGGCCTCGGGCACCGGGGAGCTGTTTTTT,CASRKTGASGTGELFF
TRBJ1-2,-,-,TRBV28,TGTGCCAGCAGTGACCTCCCCTACAGGAACAAAGAGACTAACTATGGCTACACCTTC,CASSDLPYRNKETNYGYTF
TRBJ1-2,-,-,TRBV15,TGTGCCACCAGCAGAGATACACAGGGCAGCTATGGCTACACCTTC,CATSRDTQGSYGYTF
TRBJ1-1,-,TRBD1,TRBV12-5,TGTGCTAGTGGCGCGGGACAGTTCCTGAACACTGAAGCTTTCTTT,CASGAGQFLNTEAFF
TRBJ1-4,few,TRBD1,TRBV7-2,TGTGCCAGCAGCTCCTCCGGGACAGCGAATGAAAAACTGTTTTTT,CASSSSGTANEKLFF
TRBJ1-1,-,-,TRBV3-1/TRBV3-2,TGTGCCAGCAGCCAAGCGTCCGGGAACACTGAAGCTTTCTTT,CASSQASGNTEAFF
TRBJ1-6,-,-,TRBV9,TGTGCCAGCAGCGTCGGGAGGACCTATAATTCACCCCTCCACTTT,CASSVGRTYNSPLHF
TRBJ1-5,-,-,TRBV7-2,TGTGCCAGCAGGGATAGCCGGACAGCCAATCAGCCCCAGCATTTT,CASRDSRTANQPQHF
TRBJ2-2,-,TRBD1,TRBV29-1,TGCAGCACACGACAGGGGTCCGACACCGGGGAGCTGTTTTTT,CSTRQGSDTGELFF
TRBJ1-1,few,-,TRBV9,TGTGCCAGCAGCACCAGGGAAATCATGAACACTGAAGCTTTCTTT,CASSTREIMNTEAFF
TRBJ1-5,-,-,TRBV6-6,TGTGCCAGCAGTGATGGACTTCAGCCCCAGCATTTT,CASSDGLQPQHF
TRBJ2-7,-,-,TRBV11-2,TGTGCCAGCAGCTTTAGCTCTCTCTCCTACGAGCAGTACTTC,CASSFSSLSYEQYF